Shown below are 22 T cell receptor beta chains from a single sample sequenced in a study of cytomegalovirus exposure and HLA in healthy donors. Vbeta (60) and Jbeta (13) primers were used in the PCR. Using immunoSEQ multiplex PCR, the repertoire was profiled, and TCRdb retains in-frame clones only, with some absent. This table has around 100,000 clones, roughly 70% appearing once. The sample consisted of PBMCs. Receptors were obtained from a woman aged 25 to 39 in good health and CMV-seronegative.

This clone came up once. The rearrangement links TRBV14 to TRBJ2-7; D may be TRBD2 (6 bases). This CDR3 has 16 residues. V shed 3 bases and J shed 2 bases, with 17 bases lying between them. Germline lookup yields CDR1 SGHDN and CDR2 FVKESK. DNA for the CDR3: TGTGCCAGCAGCCAGTTGATTGGGCGGGGAACCTACGAGCAGTACTTC. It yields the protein CASSQLIGRGTYEQYF.

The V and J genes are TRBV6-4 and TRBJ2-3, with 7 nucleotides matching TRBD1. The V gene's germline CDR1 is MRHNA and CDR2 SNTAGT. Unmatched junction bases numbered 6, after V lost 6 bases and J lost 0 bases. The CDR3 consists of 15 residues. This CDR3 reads CASSTGEASTDTQYF. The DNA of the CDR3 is TGTGCCAGCAGCACAGGGGAAGCAAGCACAGATACGCAGTATTTT.

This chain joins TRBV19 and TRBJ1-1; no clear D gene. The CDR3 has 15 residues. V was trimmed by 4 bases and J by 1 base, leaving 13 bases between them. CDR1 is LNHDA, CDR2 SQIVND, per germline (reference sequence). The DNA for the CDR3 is TGTGCCAGTAGTACCGCAGGAGGCGGGAACACTGAAGCTTTCTTT. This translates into CASSTAGGGNTEAFF.

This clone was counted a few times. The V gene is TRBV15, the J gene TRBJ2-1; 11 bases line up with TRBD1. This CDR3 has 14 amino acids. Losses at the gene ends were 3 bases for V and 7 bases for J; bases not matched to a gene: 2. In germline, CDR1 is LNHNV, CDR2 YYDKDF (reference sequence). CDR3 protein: CATSRDRGLNEQFF. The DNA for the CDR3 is TGTGCCACCAGCAGGGACAGGGGGCTGAATGAGCAGTTCTTC.

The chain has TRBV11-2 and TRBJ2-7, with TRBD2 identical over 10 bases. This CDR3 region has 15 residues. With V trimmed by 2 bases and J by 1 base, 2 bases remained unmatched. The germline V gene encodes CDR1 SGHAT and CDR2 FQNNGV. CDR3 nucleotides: TGTGCCAGCAGCTTATCGACTAGCGGGTCCTACGAGCAGTACTTC. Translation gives CASSLSTSGSYEQYF.

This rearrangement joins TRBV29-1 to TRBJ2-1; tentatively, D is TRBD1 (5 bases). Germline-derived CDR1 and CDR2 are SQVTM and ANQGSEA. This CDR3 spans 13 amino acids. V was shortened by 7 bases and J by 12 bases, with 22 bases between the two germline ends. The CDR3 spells CSGGSPSMSGQFF. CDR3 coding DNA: TGCAGCGGGGGCTCGCCTTCAATGAGTGGGCAGTTCTTC.

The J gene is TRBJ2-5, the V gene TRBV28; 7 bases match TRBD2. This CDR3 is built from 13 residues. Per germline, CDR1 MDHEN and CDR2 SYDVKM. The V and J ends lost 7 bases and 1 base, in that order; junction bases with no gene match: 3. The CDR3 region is CASTLAVQETQYF. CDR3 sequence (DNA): TGTGCCAGCACCCTAGCGGTCCAAGAGACCCAGTACTTC.

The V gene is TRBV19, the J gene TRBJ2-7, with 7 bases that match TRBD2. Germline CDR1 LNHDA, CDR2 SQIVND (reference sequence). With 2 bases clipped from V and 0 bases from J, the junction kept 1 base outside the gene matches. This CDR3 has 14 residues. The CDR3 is CASSISGTSYEQYF. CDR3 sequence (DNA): TGTGCCAGTAGTATAAGCGGGACCTCCTACGAGCAGTACTTC.

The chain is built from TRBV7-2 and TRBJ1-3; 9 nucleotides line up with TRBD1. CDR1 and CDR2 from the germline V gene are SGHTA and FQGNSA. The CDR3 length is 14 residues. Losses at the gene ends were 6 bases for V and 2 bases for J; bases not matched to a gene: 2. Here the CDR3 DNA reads TGTGCCAGCAGACAGGGGGCTACTGGAAACACCATATATTTT. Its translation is CASRQGATGNTIYF.

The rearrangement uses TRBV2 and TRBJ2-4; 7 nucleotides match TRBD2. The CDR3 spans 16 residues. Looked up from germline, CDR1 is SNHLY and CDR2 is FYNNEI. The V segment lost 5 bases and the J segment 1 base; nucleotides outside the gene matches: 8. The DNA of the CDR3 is TGTGCCAGCAGTCCCCGGGGGGTGGAGGCCAAAAACATTCAGTACTTC. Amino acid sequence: CASSPRGVEAKNIQYF.

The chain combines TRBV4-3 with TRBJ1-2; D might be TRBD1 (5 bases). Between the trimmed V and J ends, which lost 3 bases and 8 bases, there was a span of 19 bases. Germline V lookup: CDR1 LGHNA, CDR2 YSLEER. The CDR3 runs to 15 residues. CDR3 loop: CASSQSYQGLVGYTF. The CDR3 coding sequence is TGCGCCAGCAGCCAGTCATATCAGGGTTTAGTGGGCTACACCTTC.

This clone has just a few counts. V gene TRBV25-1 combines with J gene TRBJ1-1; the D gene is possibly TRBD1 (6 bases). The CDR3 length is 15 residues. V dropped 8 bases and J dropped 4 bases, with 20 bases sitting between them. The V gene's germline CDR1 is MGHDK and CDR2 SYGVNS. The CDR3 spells CASAQTLGGSTEAFF. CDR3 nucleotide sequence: TGTGCCAGCGCACAAACTCTAGGGGGTAGCACTGAAGCTTTCTTT.

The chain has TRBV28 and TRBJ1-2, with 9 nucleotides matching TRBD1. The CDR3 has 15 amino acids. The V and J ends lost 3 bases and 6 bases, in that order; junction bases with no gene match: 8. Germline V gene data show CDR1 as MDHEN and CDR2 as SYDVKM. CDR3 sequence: CASSFNRGLVNGYTF. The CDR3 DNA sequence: TGTGCCAGCAGTTTCAACAGGGGGCTGGTCAATGGCTACACCTTC.

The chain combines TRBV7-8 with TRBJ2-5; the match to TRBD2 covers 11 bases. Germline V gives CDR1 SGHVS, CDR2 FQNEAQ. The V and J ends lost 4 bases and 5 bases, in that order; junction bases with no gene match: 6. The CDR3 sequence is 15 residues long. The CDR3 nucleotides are TGTGCCAGCAGCTCTAGCGGGGGGACCGGGGAGACCCAGTACTTC. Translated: CASSSSGGTGETQYF. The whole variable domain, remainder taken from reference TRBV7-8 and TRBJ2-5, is GAGVSQSPRYKVAKRGQDVALRCDPISGHVSLFWYQQALGQGPEFLTYFQNEAQLDKSGLPSDRFFAERPEGSVSTLKIQRTQQEDSAVYLCASSSSGGTGETQYFGPGTRLLVL.

CDR3 in DNA: TGTGCCAGCAGGGAGACAGGATCAACGGCCGGGGAGCTGTTTTTT. Its protein is CASRETGSTAGELFF. This chain joins TRBV27 and TRBJ2-2; weak D call: TRBD1 (6 bases). The CDR3 runs to 15 residues. V was clipped by 6 bases and J by 6 bases, with 17 bases between them. Germline CDR1 MNHEY, CDR2 SMNVEV (reference sequence).

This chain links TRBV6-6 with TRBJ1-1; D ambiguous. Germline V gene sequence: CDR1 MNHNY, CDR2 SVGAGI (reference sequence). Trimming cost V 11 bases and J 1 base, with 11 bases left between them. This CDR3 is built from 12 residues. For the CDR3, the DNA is TGTGCCTCCGGAGGGAAGAACACTGAAGCTTTCTTT. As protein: CASGGKNTEAFF.

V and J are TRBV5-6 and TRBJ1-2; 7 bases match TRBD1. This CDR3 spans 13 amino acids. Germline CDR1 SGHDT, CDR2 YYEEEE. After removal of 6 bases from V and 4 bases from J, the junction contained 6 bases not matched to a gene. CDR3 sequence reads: CASTTGQLYGYTF. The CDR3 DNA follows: TGTGCCAGCACCACGGGACAGCTCTATGGCTACACCTTC.

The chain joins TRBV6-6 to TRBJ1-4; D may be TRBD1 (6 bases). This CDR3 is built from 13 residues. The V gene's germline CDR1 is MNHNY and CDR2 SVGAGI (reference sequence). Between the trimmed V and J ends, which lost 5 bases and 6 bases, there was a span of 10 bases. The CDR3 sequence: CASSAGVYEKLFF. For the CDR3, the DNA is TGTGCCAGCAGTGCAGGGGTCTATGAAAAACTGTTTTTT.

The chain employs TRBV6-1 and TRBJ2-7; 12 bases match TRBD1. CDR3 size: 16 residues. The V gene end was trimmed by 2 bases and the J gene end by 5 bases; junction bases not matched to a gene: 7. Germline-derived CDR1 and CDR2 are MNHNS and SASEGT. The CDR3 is CASSEYLGQGAHEQYF. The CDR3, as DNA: TGTGCCAGCAGTGAATACTTGGGACAGGGGGCCCACGAGCAGTACTTC.

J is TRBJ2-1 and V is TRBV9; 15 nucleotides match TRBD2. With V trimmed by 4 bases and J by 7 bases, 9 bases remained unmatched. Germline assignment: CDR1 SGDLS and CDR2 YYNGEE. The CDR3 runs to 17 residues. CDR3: CASSSGLAGGPGNEQFF. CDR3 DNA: TGTGCCAGCAGCTCCGGACTAGCGGGGGGGCCGGGGAATGAGCAGTTCTTC.

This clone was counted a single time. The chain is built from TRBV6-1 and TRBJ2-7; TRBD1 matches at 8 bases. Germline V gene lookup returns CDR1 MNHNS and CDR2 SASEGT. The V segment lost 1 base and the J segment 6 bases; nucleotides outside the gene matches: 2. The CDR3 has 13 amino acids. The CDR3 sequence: CASSEGTGSEQYF. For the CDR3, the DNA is TGTGCCAGCAGTGAAGGGACAGGGAGCGAGCAGTACTTC.

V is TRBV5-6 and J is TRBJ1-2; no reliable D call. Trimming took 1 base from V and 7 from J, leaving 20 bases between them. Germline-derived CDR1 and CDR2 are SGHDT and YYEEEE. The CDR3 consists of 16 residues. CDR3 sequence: CASSLLFPGSGVGYTF. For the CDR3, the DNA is TGTGCCAGCAGCTTGCTGTTCCCAGGTTCGGGAGTTGGCTACACCTTC.